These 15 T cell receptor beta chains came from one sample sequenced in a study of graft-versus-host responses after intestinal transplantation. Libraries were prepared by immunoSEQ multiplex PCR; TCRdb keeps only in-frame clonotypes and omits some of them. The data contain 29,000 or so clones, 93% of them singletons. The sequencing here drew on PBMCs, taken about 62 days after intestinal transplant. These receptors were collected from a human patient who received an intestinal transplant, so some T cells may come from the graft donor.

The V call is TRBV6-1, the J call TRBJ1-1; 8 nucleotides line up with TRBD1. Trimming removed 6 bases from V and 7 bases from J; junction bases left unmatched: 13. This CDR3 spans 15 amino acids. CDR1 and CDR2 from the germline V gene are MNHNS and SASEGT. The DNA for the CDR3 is TGTGCCAGCAGCAATTCCGGGACAGGAAGAGATGAAGCTTTCTTT. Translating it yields CASSNSGTGRDEAFF.

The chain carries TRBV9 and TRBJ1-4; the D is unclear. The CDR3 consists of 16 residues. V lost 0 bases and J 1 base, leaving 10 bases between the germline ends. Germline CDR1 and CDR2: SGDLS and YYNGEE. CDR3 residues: CASSVGGGKTNEKLFF. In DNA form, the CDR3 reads TGTGCCAGCAGCGTAGGGGGTGGTAAAACTAATGAAAAACTGTTTTTT.

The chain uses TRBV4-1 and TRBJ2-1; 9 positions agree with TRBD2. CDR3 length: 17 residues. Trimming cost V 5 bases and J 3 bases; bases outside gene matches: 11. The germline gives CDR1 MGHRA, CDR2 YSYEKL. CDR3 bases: TGCGCCAGCAGCTTAATGGGCCGACTAGCGGTCTACAATGAGCAGTTCTTC. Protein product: CASSLMGRLAVYNEQFF.

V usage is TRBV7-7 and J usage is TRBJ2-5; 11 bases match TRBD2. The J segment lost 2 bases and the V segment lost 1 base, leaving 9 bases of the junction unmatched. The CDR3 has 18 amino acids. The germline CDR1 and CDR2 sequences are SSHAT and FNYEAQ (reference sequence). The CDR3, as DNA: TGTGCCAGCAGCTTAGGACTAGCGGGGAGAGTAGGGCAAGAGACCCAGTACTTC. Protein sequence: CASSLGLAGRVGQETQYF.

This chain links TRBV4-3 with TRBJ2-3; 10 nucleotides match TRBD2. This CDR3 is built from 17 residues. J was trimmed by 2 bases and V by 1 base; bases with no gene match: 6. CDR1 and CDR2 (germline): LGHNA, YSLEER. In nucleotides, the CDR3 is TGCGCCAGCAGCCAAGTCCTAGCGGGGGCCCTCACAGATACGCAGTATTTT. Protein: CASSQVLAGALTDTQYF.

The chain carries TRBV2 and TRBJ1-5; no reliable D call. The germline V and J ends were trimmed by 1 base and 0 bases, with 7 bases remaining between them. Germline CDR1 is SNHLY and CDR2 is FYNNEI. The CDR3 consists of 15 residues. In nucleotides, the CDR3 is TGTGCCAGCAGTGAAGGTCATTATAGCAATCAGCCCCAGCATTTT. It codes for CASSEGHYSNQPQHF.

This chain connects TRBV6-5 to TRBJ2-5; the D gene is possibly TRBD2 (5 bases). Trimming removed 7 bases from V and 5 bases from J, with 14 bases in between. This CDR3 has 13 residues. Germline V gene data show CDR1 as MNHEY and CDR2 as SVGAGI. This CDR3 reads CASTYLGGETQYF. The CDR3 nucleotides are TGTGCCAGCACCTATCTGGGCGGGGAGACCCAGTACTTC.

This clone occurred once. As DNA, the CDR3 is TGTGCCAGCAGCTTGGCCAGGGATACCTACGAGCAGTACTTC. Its protein product is CASSLARDTYEQYF. This chain joins TRBV5-4 and TRBJ2-7; a weak D match, TRBD1 (5 bases). The V end was cut by 0 bases, the J end by 2 bases, with 9 bases between. Germline V gene lookup returns CDR1 SGHNT and CDR2 YYREEE (reference sequence). This CDR3 contains 14 residues.

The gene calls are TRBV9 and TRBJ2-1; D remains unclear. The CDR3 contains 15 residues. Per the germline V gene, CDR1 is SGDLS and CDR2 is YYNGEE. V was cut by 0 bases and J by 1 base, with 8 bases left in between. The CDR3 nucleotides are TGTGCCAGCAGCGTAGGACCCAATTCCTACAATGAGCAGTTCTTC. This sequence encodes CASSVGPNSYNEQFF. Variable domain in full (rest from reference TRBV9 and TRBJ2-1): DSGVTQTPKHLITATGQRVTLRCSPRSGDLSVYWYQQSLDQGLQFLIQYYNGEERAKGNILERFSAQQFPDLHSELNLSSLELGDSALYFCASSVGPNSYNEQFFGPGTRLTVL.

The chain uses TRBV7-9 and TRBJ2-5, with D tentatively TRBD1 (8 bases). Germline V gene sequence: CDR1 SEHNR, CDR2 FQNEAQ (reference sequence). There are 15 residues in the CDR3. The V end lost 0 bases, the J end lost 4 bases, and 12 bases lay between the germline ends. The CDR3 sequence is CASSLATGEGETQYF. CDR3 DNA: TGTGCCAGCAGCTTAGCGACAGGGGAGGGAGAGACCCAGTACTTC.

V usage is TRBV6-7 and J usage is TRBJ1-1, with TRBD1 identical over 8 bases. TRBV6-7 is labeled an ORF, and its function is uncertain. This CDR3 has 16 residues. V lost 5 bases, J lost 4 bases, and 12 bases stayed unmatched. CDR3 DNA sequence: TGTGCCAGCAGTAAAAACAGGGGGAACCTTTCCACTGAAGCTTTCTTT. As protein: CASSKNRGNLSTEAFF.

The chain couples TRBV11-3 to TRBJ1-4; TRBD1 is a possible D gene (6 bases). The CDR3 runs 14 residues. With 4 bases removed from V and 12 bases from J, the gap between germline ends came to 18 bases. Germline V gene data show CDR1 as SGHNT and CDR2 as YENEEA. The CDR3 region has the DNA TGTGCCAGCAGCTCCCGGGACAATAAACTGGAACTGTTTTTT. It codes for CASSSRDNKLELFF. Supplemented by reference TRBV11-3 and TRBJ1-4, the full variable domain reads EAGVVQSPRYKIIEKKQPVAFWCNPISGHNTLYWYLQNLGQGPELLIRYENEEAVDDSQLPKDRFSAERLKGVDSTLKIQPAELGDSAVYLCASSSRDNKLELFFGSGTQLSVL.

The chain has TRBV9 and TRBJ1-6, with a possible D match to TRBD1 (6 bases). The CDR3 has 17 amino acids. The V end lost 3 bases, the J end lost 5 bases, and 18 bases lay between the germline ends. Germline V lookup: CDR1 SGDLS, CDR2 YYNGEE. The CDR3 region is CASSAGGGAPDNSPLHF. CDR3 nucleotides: TGTGCCAGCAGCGCCGGAGGGGGGGCCCCGGATAATTCACCCCTCCACTTT.

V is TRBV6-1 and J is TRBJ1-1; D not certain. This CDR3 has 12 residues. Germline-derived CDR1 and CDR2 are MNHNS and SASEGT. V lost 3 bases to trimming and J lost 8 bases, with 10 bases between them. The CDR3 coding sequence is TGTGCCAGCAGTGATGTGGGAGCGGAAGCTTTCTTT. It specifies CASSDVGAEAFF.

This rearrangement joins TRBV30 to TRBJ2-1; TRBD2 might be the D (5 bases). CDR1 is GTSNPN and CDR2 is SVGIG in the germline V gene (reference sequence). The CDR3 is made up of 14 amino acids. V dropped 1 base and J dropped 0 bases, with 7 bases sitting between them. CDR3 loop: CAWSAGTSYNEQFF. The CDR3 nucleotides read TGTGCCTGGAGTGCGGGAACCTCCTACAATGAGCAGTTCTTC.